This paragraph reports one T cell receptor (beta chain). Original handling: Estimated nucleated cell counts came from reference gene primer amplification. Method: immunoSEQ multiplex PCR; TCRdb's copy keeps in-frame clones and lacks some. V, J and clone size derive from that table, while D and trimming were established from the DNA sequence. The data contain 310,000 or so clones, roughly 85% of them singletons. The CDR3 is 13 amino acids. The germline CDR1 and CDR2 sequences are SGHNT and YYREEE (reference sequence). The V gene lost 4 bases and the J gene lost 8 bases, with 15 bases spanning the gap. This sample is drawn from a study of blood T cell repertoires in COVID-19. Cohort 3 recovered donors had two negative PCRs, clearance, or symptom resolution.

The sequencing sample was made of PBMCs or T cells enriched from blood (not recorded which). This TCR came from a woman in her forties who had recovered from COVID-19. The J gene is TRBJ2-5, the V gene TRBV5-4, with a weak D call TRBD1 (6 bases). The CDR3 sequence: CASSVDSEGTQYF. CDR3 bases: TGTGCCAGCAGCGTGGACAGTGAAGGAACCCAGTACTTC.